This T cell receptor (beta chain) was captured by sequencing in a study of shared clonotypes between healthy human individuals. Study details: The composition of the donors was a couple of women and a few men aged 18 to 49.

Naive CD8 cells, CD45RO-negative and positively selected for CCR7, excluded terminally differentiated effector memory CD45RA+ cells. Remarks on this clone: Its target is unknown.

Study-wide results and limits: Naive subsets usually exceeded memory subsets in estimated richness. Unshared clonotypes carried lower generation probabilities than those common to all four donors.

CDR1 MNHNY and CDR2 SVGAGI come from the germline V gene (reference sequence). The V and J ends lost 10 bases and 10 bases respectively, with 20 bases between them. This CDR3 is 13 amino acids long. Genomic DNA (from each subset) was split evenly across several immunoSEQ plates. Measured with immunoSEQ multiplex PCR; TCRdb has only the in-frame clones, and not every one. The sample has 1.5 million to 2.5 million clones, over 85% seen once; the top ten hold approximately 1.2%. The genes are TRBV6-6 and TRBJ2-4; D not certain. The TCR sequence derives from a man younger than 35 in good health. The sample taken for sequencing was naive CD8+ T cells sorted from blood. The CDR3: CATLIRTPHIQYF. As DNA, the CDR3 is TGTGCCACCTTAATAAGGACCCCTCATATTCAGTACTTC.